These 15 T cell receptor beta chains originate from one sample sequenced in a study of shared clonotypes between healthy human individuals (TCRdb year 2020). Preparation of the library involved the immunoSEQ multiplex PCR assay. TCRdb's version of the immuneACCESS table is confined to in-frame rearrangements and falls short of the full clone set. An unresolved V gene accounts for under half of the shortfall where checked; the remainder is of unknown origin. This sample has around 1,100,000 clones in its table, and roughly 77% of those were observed once. The ten largest account for roughly 0.82% of the sample. The sample consisted of memory CD4+ T cells from PBMCs. The cell subset or site label here, explained by the study, means: CD45RA-negative fraction. The receptors originated from a man aged 18-30 years in good health. Some clones in this sample may be carry-over from other donors' samples.

This clone appeared a single time. The rearrangement joins TRBV9 to TRBJ2-5; no definite D call. The CDR3 is 16 amino acids. V dropped 1 base and J dropped 4 bases, with 17 bases sitting between them. In germline, CDR1 is SGDLS, CDR2 YYNGEE. CDR3 sequence: CASSVSLVGFAETQYF. The CDR3 DNA reads TGTGCCAGCAGCGTATCGTTAGTTGGTTTCGCAGAGACCCAGTACTTC.

This chain uses TRBV28 with TRBJ1-2; TRBD1 is a possible D gene (6 bases). CDR1 and CDR2 (germline): MDHEN, SYDVKM. There are 15 residues in the CDR3. Trimming took 3 bases from V and 0 from J, leaving 11 bases between them. CDR3 in amino acids: CASSFPGHSNYGYTF. The CDR3 DNA sequence: TGTGCCAGCAGTTTCCCGGGACACTCTAACTATGGCTACACCTTC.

The chain links TRBV28 to TRBJ2-1; TRBD2 matches 11 bases. The CDR3 is 17 amino acids. Germline lookup yields CDR1 MDHEN and CDR2 SYDVKM. V lost 10 bases to trimming and J lost 4 bases; unmatched junction nucleotides: 15. The CDR3 DNA is TGTGCCACCGTTTCCGTAGCTAGCGGGAGGTATTACAATGAGCAGTTCTTC. Its translation is CATVSVASGRYYNEQFF. Supplemented by reference TRBV28 and TRBJ2-1, the full variable domain reads DVKVTQSSRYLVKRTGEKVFLECVQDMDHENMFWYRQDPGLGLRLIYFSYDVKMKEKGDIPEGYSVSREKKERFSLILESASTNQTSMYLCATVSVASGRYYNEQFFGPGTRLTVL.

This clone has only one observation. CDR3: CASSLTLSTGLGEKLFF. The CDR3 nucleotides are TGCGCCAGCAGCCTTACCCTTTCCACGGGGCTGGGGGAAAAACTGTTTTTT. The chain uses TRBV5-1 and TRBJ1-4, with a possible D match to TRBD1 (5 bases). The CDR3 extends over 17 amino acids. The germline V gene encodes CDR1 SGHRS and CDR2 YFSETQ. Between the trimmed V and J ends, which lost 4 bases and 8 bases, there was a span of 24 bases.

This clone showed up just a few times. The chain uses TRBV4-1 and TRBJ2-3; tentatively, D is TRBD2 (6 bases). Germline CDR1 MGHRA, CDR2 YSYEKL. Deletions cut 0 bases from V and 1 base from J, with 14 bases between. The length of the CDR3 is 17 residues. The CDR3 is CASSQDLAGWGTDTQYF. CDR3 DNA sequence: TGCGCCAGCAGCCAAGATTTGGCGGGATGGGGCACAGATACGCAGTATTTT.

V is TRBV29-1 and J is TRBJ2-3; D ambiguous. Trimming shortened V by 2 bases and J by 2 bases, and 14 bases separated the two germline ends. Germline CDR1 and CDR2: SQVTM and ANQGSEA. CDR3 size: 15 residues. The CDR3 sequence: CSVENRRVHTDTQYF. As DNA, the CDR3 is TGCAGCGTTGAAAACAGAAGAGTGCACACAGATACGCAGTATTTT.

The chain carries TRBV2 and TRBJ1-2; TRBD1 is a possible D gene (5 bases). The germline CDR1 and CDR2 sequences are SNHLY and FYNNEI. The CDR3 is 12 amino acids. V gave up 7 bases and J gave up 8 bases, with 14 bases separating them. CDR3 loop: CASMLGTSGYTF. CDR3 DNA: TGTGCCAGCATGCTGGGGACGTCCGGCTACACCTTC.

The gene calls are TRBV5-1 and TRBJ2-3, with 11 bases aligning to TRBD2. The ends lost 0 bases at V and 6 bases at J; junction bases unmatched: 6. This CDR3 is built from 16 residues. Germline CDR1 reads SGHRS; CDR2 reads YFSETQ. The CDR3 here is CASSLGTSGSWDTQYF. The CDR3 DNA sequence: TGCGCCAGCAGCTTGGGAACTAGCGGGAGTTGGGATACGCAGTATTTT.

The chain employs TRBV9 and TRBJ2-2; possibly TRBD1 or TRBD2 for D (5 bases each). There are 16 residues in the CDR3. Germline CDR1 SGDLS, CDR2 YYNGEE. V lost 3 bases, J lost 6 bases, and 18 bases lay in between. This chain's CDR3 is CASSAGTQIYPGELFF. For the CDR3, the DNA is TGTGCCAGCAGCGCCGGGACCCAAATTTATCCCGGGGAGCTGTTTTTT.

The rearrangement links TRBV12-2 to TRBJ2-3; TRBD1, the table's D call, lacks a check against the DNA. TRBV12-2 is shown as a pseudogene. There are 14 residues in the CDR3. For the CDR3, the DNA is TGTGCAAGTCGCCAGGGGGGTTGCACAGATACGCAGTATTTT. Translated, it gives CASRQGGCTDTQYF.

This chain connects TRBV11-2 to TRBJ1-3; perhaps TRBD1 as D (5 bases). V lost 2 bases and J lost 7, with 9 bases in between. Germline CDR1 and CDR2: SGHAT and FQNNGV. The CDR3 extends over 13 amino acids. CDR3 protein: CASSLYGGNTIYF. CDR3 coding DNA: TGTGCCAGCAGCTTATATGGGGGGAACACCATATATTTT.

The genes are TRBV5-1 and TRBJ1-4; D gene uncertain. The CDR3 spans 16 residues. The V end was cut by 0 bases, the J end by 4 bases, with 13 bases between. Germline values: CDR1 SGHRS, CDR2 YFSETQ. In DNA form, the CDR3 reads TGCGCCAGCAGCTTGGCCGTTGGCGGCCTTAATGAAAAACTGTTTTTT. Its protein is CASSLAVGGLNEKLFF.

On this clone: The same CDR3 also results from other DNA sequences found in this sample. This rearrangement joins TRBV7-9 to TRBJ2-1; D not certain. Trimming cost V 1 base and J 6 bases, with 10 bases left between them. Germline-derived CDR1 and CDR2 are SEHNR and FQNEAQ (reference sequence). The CDR3 extends over 14 amino acids. The DNA of the CDR3 is TGTGCCAGCAGCTTAGGGATATCTGGCAATGAGCAGTTCTTC. Protein sequence: CASSLGISGNEQFF.

The chain has TRBV5-1 and TRBJ2-7, with 7 positions matching TRBD1. V lost 0 bases, J lost 1 base, and 7 bases stayed unmatched. This CDR3 comprises 16 residues. CDR1 is SGHRS and CDR2 is YFSETQ in the germline V gene. CDR3 sequence reads: CASSLDPDRTSYEQYF. CDR3 bases: TGCGCCAGCAGCTTGGACCCGGACAGGACTTCCTACGAGCAGTACTTC.

As regards this clone: The sample carries other DNA sequences with the same CDR3. J is TRBJ1-1 and V is TRBV6-6; D is ambiguous. The CDR3 runs to 14 residues. Per the germline V gene, CDR1 is MNHNY and CDR2 is SVGAGI (reference sequence). Between the trimmed V and J ends, which lost 0 bases and 4 bases, there was a span of 9 bases. CDR3 DNA sequence: TGTGCCAGCAGTTACTCGACGGGTGGCACTGAAGCTTTCTTT. It codes for CASSYSTGGTEAFF.